The clone carrying this TCR beta chain was observed a few times. What it recognizes is unknown. This sample stems from a study of beta chain features in type 1 diabetes. Trimming pared 5 bases from V and 0 bases from J, leaving 10 bases between. The germline gives CDR1 SGHTA, CDR2 FQGNSA. The CDR3 is 14 amino acids. Study-wide findings and caveats: Researchers caution that PCR might favor shorter templates, equally among patients and controls.

The authors sorted CD4+ naive, central memory, regulatory and stem cell-like memory cells via CD45RO/CCR7/CD25/CD127/CD95/CD27. Reverse transcription of all isolated RNA meant that expressed TCRB transcripts were sequenced. The data were produced by immunoSEQ multiplex PCR, yet TCRdb's version contains in-frame clones alone and is incomplete. The sample yields roughly 350,000 clones, around 10% seen once. This TCR was recovered from a woman under 40 in good health. The sequencing input was naive CD4+ T cells from blood. The genes are TRBV7-2 and TRBJ1-1; maybe TRBD1 (6 bases). In DNA, the CDR3 is TGTGCCAGCAGCATCAGGGGTTTGAACACTGAAGCTTTCTTT. It translates to CASSIRGLNTEAFF.